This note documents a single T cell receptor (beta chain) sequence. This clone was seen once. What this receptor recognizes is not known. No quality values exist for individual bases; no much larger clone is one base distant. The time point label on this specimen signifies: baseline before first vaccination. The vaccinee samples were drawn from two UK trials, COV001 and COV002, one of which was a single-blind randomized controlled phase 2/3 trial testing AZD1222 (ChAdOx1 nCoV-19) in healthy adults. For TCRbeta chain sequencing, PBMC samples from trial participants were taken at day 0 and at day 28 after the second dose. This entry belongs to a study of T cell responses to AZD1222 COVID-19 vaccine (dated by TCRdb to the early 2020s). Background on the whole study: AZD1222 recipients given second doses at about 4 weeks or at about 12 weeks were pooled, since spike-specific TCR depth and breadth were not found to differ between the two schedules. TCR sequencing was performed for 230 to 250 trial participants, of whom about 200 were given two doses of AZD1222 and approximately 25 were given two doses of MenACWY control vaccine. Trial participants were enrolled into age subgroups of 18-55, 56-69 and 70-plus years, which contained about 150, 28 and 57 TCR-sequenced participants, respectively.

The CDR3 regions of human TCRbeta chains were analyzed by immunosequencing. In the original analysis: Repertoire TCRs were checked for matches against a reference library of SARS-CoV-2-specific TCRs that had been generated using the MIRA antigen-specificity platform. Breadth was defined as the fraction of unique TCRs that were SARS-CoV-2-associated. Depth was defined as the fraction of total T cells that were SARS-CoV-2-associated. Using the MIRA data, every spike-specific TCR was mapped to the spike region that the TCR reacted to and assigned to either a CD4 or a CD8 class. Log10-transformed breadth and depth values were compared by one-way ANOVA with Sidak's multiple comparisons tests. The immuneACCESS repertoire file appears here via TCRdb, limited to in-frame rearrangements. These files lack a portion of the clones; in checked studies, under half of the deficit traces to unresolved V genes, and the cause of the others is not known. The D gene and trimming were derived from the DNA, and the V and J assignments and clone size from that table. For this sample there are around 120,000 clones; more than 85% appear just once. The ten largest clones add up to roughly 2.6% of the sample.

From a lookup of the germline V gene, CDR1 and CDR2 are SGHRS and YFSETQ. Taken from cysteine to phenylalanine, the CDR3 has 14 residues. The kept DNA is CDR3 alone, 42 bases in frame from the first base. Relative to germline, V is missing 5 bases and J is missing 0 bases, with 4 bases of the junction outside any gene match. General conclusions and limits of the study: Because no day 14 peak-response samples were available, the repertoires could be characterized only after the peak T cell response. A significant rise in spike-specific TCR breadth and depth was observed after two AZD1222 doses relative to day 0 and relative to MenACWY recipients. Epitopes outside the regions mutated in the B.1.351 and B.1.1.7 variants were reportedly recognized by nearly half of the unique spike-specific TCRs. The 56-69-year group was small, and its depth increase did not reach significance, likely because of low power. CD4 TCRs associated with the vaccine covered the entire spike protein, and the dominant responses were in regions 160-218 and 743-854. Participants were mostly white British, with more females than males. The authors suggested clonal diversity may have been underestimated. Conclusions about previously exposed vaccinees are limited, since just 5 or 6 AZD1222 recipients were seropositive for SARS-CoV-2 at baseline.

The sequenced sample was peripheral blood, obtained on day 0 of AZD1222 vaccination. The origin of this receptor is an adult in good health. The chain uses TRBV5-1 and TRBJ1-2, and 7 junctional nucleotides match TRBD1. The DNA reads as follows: TGCGCCAGCAGGGCCGGGACAGCTAACTATGGCTACACCTTC. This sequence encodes CASRAGTANYGYTF.